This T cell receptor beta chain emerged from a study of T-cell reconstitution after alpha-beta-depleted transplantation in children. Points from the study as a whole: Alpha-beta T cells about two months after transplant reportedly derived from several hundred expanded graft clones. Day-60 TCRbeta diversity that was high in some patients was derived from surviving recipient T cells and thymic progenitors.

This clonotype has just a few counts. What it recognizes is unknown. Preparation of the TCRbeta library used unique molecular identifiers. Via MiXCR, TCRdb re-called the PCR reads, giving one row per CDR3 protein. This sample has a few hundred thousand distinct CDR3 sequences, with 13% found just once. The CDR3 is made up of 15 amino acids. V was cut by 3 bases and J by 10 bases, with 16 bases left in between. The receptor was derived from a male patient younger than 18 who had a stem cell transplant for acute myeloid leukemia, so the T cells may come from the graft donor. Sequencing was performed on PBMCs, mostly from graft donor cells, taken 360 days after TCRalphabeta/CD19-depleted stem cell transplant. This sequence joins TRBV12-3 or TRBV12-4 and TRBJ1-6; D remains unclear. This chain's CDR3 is CASSLGSPSNSPLHF. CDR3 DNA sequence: TGTGCCAGCAGTTTGGGGTCTCCCTCAAACTCACCCCTCCACTTT.